The rows below give T cell receptor beta chains drawn from one sample of a study of blood T cell repertoires in COVID-19. Some clones are missing from TCRdb's copy, which holds only in-frame ones; the method was immunoSEQ multiplex PCR. The sample has approximately 72,000 clones, 88% seen once. Sequenced: peripheral blood. The receptors were sampled from a man between 45 and 60 years old with acute or convalescent COVID-19. Each CDR3 is given without its conserved first and last residue.

v_gene: TRBV5-1; j_gene: TRBJ1-4; CDR3aa: ASSVPGQGGNEKLF
v_gene: TRBV30; j_gene: TRBJ1-2; CDR3aa: AWRRDRQTYGYT
v_gene: TRBV24-1; j_gene: TRBJ1-5; CDR3aa: ATSRQGSNQPQH
v_gene: TRBV4-1; j_gene: TRBJ2-1; CDR3aa: ASSQDSTGQGYNEQF
v_gene: TRBV5-4; j_gene: TRBJ2-7; CDR3aa: ASSSGQDYTYEQY
v_gene: TRBV4-1; j_gene: TRBJ2-7; CDR3aa: ASSHGGSTYEQY
v_gene: TRBV27; j_gene: TRBJ2-3; CDR3aa: ASSPSGGLTDTQY
v_gene: TRBV10-1; j_gene: TRBJ1-1; CDR3aa: ASSESRTGRTEAF
v_gene: TRBV15; j_gene: TRBJ2-3; CDR3aa: ATSYRRGAYTDTQY
v_gene: TRBV10-3; j_gene: TRBJ1-5; CDR3aa: AISEPGEVGQPQH
v_gene: TRBV10-3; j_gene: TRBJ2-7; CDR3aa: AISELDRGQYEQY
v_gene: TRBV14; j_gene: TRBJ2-2; CDR3aa: ASSQDPRGASGELF
v_gene: TRBV5-4; j_gene: TRBJ2-7; CDR3aa: ASSSRGTGNRVDEQY
v_gene: TRBV6-6; j_gene: TRBJ1-5; CDR3aa: ASSYLGAGQPQH
v_gene: TRBV13; j_gene: TRBJ1-3; CDR3aa: ASSLGRQPSGNTIY
v_gene: TRBV5-6; j_gene: TRBJ2-7; CDR3aa: ASSLAGITYEQY
v_gene: TRBV19; j_gene: TRBJ1-5; CDR3aa: ASRQGSGTGGSRPQH
v_gene: TRBV20-1; j_gene: TRBJ2-5; CDR3aa: SAIFSGTQY
v_gene: TRBV6-5; j_gene: TRBJ2-4; CDR3aa: ASSRQGANIQY
v_gene: TRBV18; j_gene: TRBJ1-4; CDR3aa: ASSRGQTATNEKLF
v_gene: TRBV2; j_gene: TRBJ2-1; CDR3aa: ASSRDRDEQF
v_gene: TRBV14; j_gene: TRBJ1-2; CDR3aa: ASSVNQGYGYT
v_gene: TRBV4-1; j_gene: TRBJ1-4; CDR3aa: ASSYAGDGEKLF
v_gene: TRBV7-3; j_gene: TRBJ2-3; CDR3aa: ASSLTSGGTDTQY
v_gene: TRBV10-2; j_gene: TRBJ1-1; CDR3aa: ASSLYRGVEAF
v_gene: TRBV5-1; j_gene: TRBJ1-1; CDR3aa: ASSFAQMNTEAF
v_gene: TRBV5-6; j_gene: TRBJ2-7; CDR3aa: ASSGEGHYYEQY
v_gene: TRBV3-1/TRBV3-2; j_gene: TRBJ2-6; CDR3aa: ASSHGRGSSGANVLT
v_gene: TRBV11-2; j_gene: TRBJ2-7; CDR3aa: ASSLSRKDEQY
v_gene: TRBV11-1; j_gene: TRBJ2-2; CDR3aa: ASAPRAQGSTGELF
v_gene: TRBV6-1; j_gene: TRBJ1-5; CDR3aa: ASSELAGGNQPQH
v_gene: TRBV13; j_gene: TRBJ1-1; CDR3aa: ASDRTQNTEAF
v_gene: TRBV19; j_gene: TRBJ2-7; CDR3aa: ASSLRTGLYEQY
v_gene: TRBV27; j_gene: TRBJ1-1; CDR3aa: ASSLSAGQRNTEAF
v_gene: TRBV10-1; j_gene: TRBJ2-3; CDR3aa: ASSVGGTDTQY
v_gene: TRBV5-1; j_gene: TRBJ2-7; CDR3aa: ASSLGQGARYEQY
v_gene: TRBV7-9; j_gene: TRBJ1-5; CDR3aa: ASSLLENQPQH
v_gene: TRBV27; j_gene: TRBJ2-7; CDR3aa: ASSLGQYYEQY
v_gene: TRBV11-2; j_gene: TRBJ1-1; CDR3aa: ASSLLGQGLNTEAF
v_gene: TRBV4-1; j_gene: TRBJ2-7; CDR3aa: ASSQDFGGFYEQY
v_gene: TRBV25-1; j_gene: TRBJ1-1; CDR3aa: ASRETGTNTEAF
v_gene: TRBV9; j_gene: TRBJ1-2; CDR3aa: ASSARISYGYT
v_gene: TRBV14; j_gene: TRBJ2-1; CDR3aa: ASSRKDRKITYNEQF
v_gene: TRBV10-3; j_gene: TRBJ2-2; CDR3aa: AISARADTGELF
v_gene: TRBV6-5; j_gene: TRBJ1-2; CDR3aa: ASRPWTSNYGYT
v_gene: TRBV2; j_gene: TRBJ2-4; CDR3aa: ASSAGTSGGVGNVKNIQY
v_gene: TRBV23-1; j_gene: TRBJ2-4; CDR3aa: ASSQDLGDSSAKNIQY
v_gene: TRBV7-9; j_gene: TRBJ1-3; CDR3aa: ASSLWSSGNTIY
v_gene: TRBV5-1; j_gene: TRBJ2-2; CDR3aa: ASSLEAGNPTGELF
v_gene: TRBV11-3; j_gene: TRBJ2-7; CDR3aa: ASSPGTGYHEQY
v_gene: TRBV27; j_gene: TRBJ2-7; CDR3aa: ASTLTRGGYEQY
v_gene: TRBV5-1; j_gene: TRBJ1-1; CDR3aa: ASSWGQGKDEAF
v_gene: TRBV6-5; j_gene: TRBJ1-2; CDR3aa: ASSTGSNYGYT
v_gene: TRBV3-1/TRBV3-2; j_gene: TRBJ2-5; CDR3aa: ASSPVRETQY
v_gene: TRBV24-1; j_gene: TRBJ1-2; CDR3aa: ATSDGDRDYGYT
v_gene: TRBV2; j_gene: TRBJ1-1; CDR3aa: ASNKQGGNTEAF
v_gene: TRBV7-3; j_gene: TRBJ2-1; CDR3aa: ASSRDRVLNEQF
v_gene: TRBV4-2; j_gene: TRBJ2-1; CDR3aa: ASSQKGLGQF
v_gene: TRBV29-1; j_gene: TRBJ2-4; CDR3aa: SVEVRGETRNIQY
v_gene: TRBV7-3; j_gene: TRBJ1-6; CDR3aa: ASSQTGQGNSPLH